This TCR beta chain was captured by sequencing in a study of T cell repertoires in cytomegalovirus infection. One entry per CDR3 protein, called by TCRdb with MiXCR from the reads. The sample records 250,000 to 300,000 distinct CDR3 sequences, around 13% being singletons. The CDR3 length is 15 residues. CDR1 is MNHNY and CDR2 is SVGAGI in the germline V gene (reference sequence). V lost 6 bases, J lost 7 bases, and 10 bases stayed unmatched. This receptor was obtained from a human donor in good health (CMV status not recorded). Some clones in this sample may be carry-over from other donors' samples. Sequences were obtained from PBMCs. The gene calls are TRBV6-6 and TRBJ1-1; 11 bases map to TRBD1. CDR3 bases: TGTGCCAGCAGGTCGGAGGGACAGGGGGGTTTTGAAGCTTTCTTT. The encoded protein is CASRSEGQGGFEAFF.